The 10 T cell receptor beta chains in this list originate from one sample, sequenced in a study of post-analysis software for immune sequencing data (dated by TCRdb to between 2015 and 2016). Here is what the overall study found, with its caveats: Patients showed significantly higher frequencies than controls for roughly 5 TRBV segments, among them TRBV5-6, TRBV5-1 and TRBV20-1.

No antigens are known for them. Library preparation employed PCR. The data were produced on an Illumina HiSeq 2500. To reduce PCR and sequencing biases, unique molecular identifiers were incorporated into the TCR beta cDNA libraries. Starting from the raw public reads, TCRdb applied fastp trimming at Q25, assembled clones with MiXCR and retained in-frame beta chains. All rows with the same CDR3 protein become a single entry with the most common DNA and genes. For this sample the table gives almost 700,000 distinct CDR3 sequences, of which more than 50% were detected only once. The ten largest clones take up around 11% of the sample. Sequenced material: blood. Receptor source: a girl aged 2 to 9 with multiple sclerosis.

CDR3 protein: CASRASGEKNIQYF. The DNA of the CDR3 is TGCGCCAGCAGGGCTAGCGGGGAAAAAAACATTCAGTACTTC. V is TRBV5-1 and J is TRBJ2-4; 9 nucleotides align to TRBD2. Germline lookup yields CDR1 SGHRS and CDR2 YFSETQ. The V and J ends lost 5 bases and 4 bases, in that order; junction bases with no gene match: 4. This CDR3 contains 14 residues.

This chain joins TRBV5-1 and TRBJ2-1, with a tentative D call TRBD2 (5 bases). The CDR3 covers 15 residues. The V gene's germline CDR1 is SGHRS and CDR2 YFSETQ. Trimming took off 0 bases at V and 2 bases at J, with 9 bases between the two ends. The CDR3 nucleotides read TGCGCCAGCAGCTTGGTCTCTAGCCCCTACAATGAGCAGTTCTTC. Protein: CASSLVSSPYNEQFF.

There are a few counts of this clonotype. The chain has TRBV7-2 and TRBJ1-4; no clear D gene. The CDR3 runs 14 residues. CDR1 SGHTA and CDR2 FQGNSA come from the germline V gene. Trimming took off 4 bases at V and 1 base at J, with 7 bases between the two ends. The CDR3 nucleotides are TGTGCCAGCAGCTCCGGTGTAACTAATGAAAAACTGTTTTTT. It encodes CASSSGVTNEKLFF.

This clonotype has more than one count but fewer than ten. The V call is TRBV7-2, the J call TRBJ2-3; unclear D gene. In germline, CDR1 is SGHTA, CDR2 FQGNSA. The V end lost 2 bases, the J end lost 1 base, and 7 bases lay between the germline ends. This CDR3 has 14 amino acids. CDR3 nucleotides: TGTGCCAGCAGCTTAAGTCGGGGCACAGATACGCAGTATTTT. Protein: CASSLSRGTDTQYF.

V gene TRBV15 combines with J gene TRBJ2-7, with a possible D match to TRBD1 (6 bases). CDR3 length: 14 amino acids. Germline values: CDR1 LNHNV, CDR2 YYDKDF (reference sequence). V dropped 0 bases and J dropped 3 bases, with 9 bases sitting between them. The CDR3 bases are TGTGCCACCAGCAGAGATCGGACAGACTACGAGCAGTACTTC. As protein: CATSRDRTDYEQYF.

DNA of the CDR3: TGCGCCAGCAGCAGATATGGGGGGCCCCAAGAGACCCAGTACTTC. It encodes CASSRYGGPQETQYF. The chain links TRBV5-1 to TRBJ2-5, with D perhaps given as TRBD1 or TRBD2 (6 bases each). This CDR3 contains 15 residues. With 4 bases removed from V and 1 base from J, the gap between germline ends came to 14 bases. CDR1 and CDR2 from the germline V gene are SGHRS and YFSETQ.

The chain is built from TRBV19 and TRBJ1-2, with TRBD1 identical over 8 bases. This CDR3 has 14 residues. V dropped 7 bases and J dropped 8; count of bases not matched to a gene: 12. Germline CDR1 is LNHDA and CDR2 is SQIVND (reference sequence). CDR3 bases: TGTGCCAGTATCCAGGGACAGGAGGTGGGAGGCTACACCTTC. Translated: CASIQGQEVGGYTF.

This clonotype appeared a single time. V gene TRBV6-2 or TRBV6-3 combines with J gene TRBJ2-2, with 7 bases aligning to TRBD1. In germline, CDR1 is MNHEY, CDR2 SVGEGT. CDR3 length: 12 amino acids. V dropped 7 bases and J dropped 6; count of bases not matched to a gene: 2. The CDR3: CASKGASGELFF. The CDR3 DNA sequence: TGTGCCAGCAAGGGGGCGTCCGGGGAGCTGTTTTTT.

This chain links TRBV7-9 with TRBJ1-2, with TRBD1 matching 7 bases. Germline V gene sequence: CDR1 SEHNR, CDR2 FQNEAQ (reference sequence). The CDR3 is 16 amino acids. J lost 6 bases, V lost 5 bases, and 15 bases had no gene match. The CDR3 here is CASSPTGVGPTDGYTF. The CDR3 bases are TGTGCCAGCAGCCCCACAGGGGTGGGCCCGACGGATGGCTACACCTTC.

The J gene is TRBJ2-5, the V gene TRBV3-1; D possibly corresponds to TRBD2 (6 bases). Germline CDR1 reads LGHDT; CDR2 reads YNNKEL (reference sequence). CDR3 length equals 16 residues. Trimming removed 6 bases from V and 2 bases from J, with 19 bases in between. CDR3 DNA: TGTGCCAGCAGTCAGGGTACCGGGGGAATGCAAGAGACCCAGTACTTC. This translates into CASSQGTGGMQETQYF.